This record looks at one TCR beta chain sequence and its context. The antigen remains undetermined. A much larger clone is a single base away; this may be a read error. The conserved phenylalanine or tryptophan is not found at the CDR3 terminus, so this likely reflects a read error. This record belongs to a study of T-cell reconstitution after alpha-beta-depleted transplantation in children. Study outcomes and limitations: Reportedly, alpha-beta T cells present about two months post-transplant originated from several hundred expanded clones of graft origin.

TCRbeta library construction was performed incorporating unique molecular identifiers. From the PCR reads, TCRdb called clonotypes with MiXCR, one entry per CDR3 protein. Of about 300,000 distinct CDR3 sequences listed, around 10% were seen once; the top ten hold roughly 7%. Looked up from germline, CDR1 is MDHEN and CDR2 is SYDVKM. Deletions cut 3 bases from V and 5 bases from J, with 16 bases between. This CDR3 comprises 15 residues. V usage is TRBV28 and J usage is TRBJ2-5; tentative D call: TRBD2 (6 bases). This receptor was identified in a boy in the first two years of life with acute myeloid leukemia, due to receive a stem cell transplant. The specimen was PBMCs, collected before TCRalphabeta/CD19-depleted stem cell transplant. As DNA, the CDR3 is TGTGCCAGCAGTTTGTCGCTAGGAGGGTTGGAGACCCAGTACTCC. This sequence encodes CASSLSLGGLETQYS.